Sequencing of this TCR beta chain was carried out in a study of cytomegalovirus exposure and HLA in healthy donors. Note on this clone: Its antigen is undetermined.

Whole-study results and caveats: 87-base-pair reads could not separate some V segments, including TRBV6-2 and TRBV6-3. Most TCR sequences were rare, but some public TCRs occurred in many donors.

The V and J ends lost 0 bases and 3 bases, in that order; junction bases with no gene match: 10. Per the germline V gene, CDR1 is SQVTM and CDR2 is ANQGSEA. There are 16 residues in the CDR3. Donors were ostensibly healthy at sampling, although undocumented immune exposures were probable. The PCR ran on 60 Vbeta and 13 Jbeta primers. Authors' processing steps: Some 80 million unique TCR beta chains, roughly 12 million shared, were counted in a later analysis. Clones were read by immunoSEQ multiplex PCR, and TCRdb kept only the in-frame ones, dropping some. The V and J calls and clone size are taken from that table; D and trimming were inferred from the DNA. The sample includes over 150,000 clones, about 80% of them seen just once.

This TCR was sampled from a woman between 50 and 59 years old in good health and CMV-seronegative. The chain has TRBV29-1 and TRBJ2-7; 8 positions match TRBD1. Sequencing was carried out using PBMCs. In DNA form, the CDR3 reads TGCAGCGTTGAAGACCGGACAGGGAAGGGGGTCTACGAGCAGTACTTC. Protein: CSVEDRTGKGVYEQYF.